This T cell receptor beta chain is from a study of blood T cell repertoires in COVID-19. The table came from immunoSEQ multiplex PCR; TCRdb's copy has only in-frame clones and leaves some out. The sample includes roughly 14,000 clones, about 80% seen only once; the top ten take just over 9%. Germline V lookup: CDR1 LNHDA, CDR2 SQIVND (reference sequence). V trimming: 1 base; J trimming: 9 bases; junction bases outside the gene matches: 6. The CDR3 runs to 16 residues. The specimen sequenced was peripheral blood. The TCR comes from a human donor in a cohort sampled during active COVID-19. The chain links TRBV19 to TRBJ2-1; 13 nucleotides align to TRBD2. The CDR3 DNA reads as TGTGCCAGTAGTATAGCCGGACTAGCGGGAGTCCGTGAGCAGTTCTTC. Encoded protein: CASSIAGLAGVREQFF.